Listed here are 22 T cell receptor beta chains from one sample, sequenced in a study of blood T cells in healthy people across ages. Sample-barcoded 5' priming and a J-beta primer mix drove a second PCR of roughly 6 to 12 cycles. TCRdb passed the 5' RACE reads through MiXCR, listing each CDR3 protein once. The sample shows 450,000 to 700,000 distinct CDR3 sequences, 27% of them seen only once. Sequences were obtained from blood. The receptors stem from a woman aged 70 to 79 in good health.

This clonotype occurred a few times. The gene calls are TRBV11-2 and TRBJ2-5; TRBD1 agrees at 7 bases. TRBJ2-7 explains the end of the DNA better; the J call may be wrong. CDR1 and CDR2 from the germline V gene are SGHAT and FQNNGV. This CDR3 is built from 14 residues. The CDR3 coding sequence is TGTGCCAGCAGCCCAGGGACAGACCACTACGAGCAGTACTTC. This sequence encodes CASSPGTDHYEQYF.

This clonotype came up once. The rearrangement links TRBV11-3 to TRBJ2-5; 9 nucleotides agree with TRBD1. The end of the DNA is better explained by TRBJ2-7, so the J call may be wrong. Germline values: CDR1 SGHNT, CDR2 YENEEA. The length of the CDR3 is 15 residues. CDR3 sequence reads: CASSARQGGSYEQYF. The CDR3 coding sequence is TGTGCCAGCAGCGCCCGACAGGGGGGCTCCTACGAGCAGTACTTC.

V and J are TRBV5-1 and TRBJ1-1, with a tentative D call TRBD1 (5 bases). Per the germline V gene, CDR1 is SGHRS and CDR2 is YFSETQ. V shed 7 bases and J shed 0 bases, with 16 bases lying between them. CDR3 length equals 15 residues. The CDR3 here is CASSPAGLMNTEAFF. Written as DNA, the CDR3 is TGCGCCAGCTCCCCGGCAGGGCTGATGAACACTGAAGCTTTCTTT.

This clonotype was seen more than once but under ten times. The V gene is TRBV7-2, the J gene TRBJ1-1, with D tentatively TRBD1 (5 bases). Deletions cut 7 bases from V and 5 bases from J, with 14 bases between. CDR3 length: 13 residues. The germline gives CDR1 SGHTA, CDR2 FQGNSA. The CDR3 DNA follows: TGTGCCAGCAACCAATATGGGGCGACTGAAGCTTTCTTT. It yields the protein CASNQYGATEAFF.

This clonotype showed up just a few times. V is TRBV5-1 and J is TRBJ2-3; D is undetermined. Germline V gene lookup returns CDR1 SGHRS and CDR2 YFSETQ. V was trimmed by 1 base and J by 2 bases, leaving 11 bases between them. CDR3 length equals 15 residues. CDR3 sequence reads: CASSLQPTSTDTQYF. CDR3 coding DNA: TGCGCCAGCAGCTTGCAACCGACCTCCACAGATACGCAGTATTTT.

This clonotype turned up a few times. The gene calls are TRBV7-9 and TRBJ1-4; D uncertain. V shed 0 bases and J shed 5 bases, with 10 bases lying between them. The CDR3 sequence is 15 residues long. CDR1 is SEHNR and CDR2 is FQNEAQ in the germline V gene (reference sequence). The chain's CDR3 is CASSLAPGGNEKLFF. The CDR3 DNA follows: TGTGCCAGCAGCTTAGCGCCGGGAGGGAATGAAAAACTGTTTTTT.

J is TRBJ2-7 and V is TRBV6-2 or TRBV6-3; TRBD1 or TRBD2 may be the D gene (5 bases each). CDR1 is MNHEY and CDR2 is SVGEGT in the germline V gene. The CDR3 loop spans 12 amino acids. V was shortened by 6 bases and J by 6 bases, with 12 bases between the two germline ends. In DNA, the CDR3 is TGTGCCAGCAGACGGGGCAATTCCGAGCAGTACTTC. Translation: CASRRGNSEQYF.

This clonotype was seen a handful of times. V gene TRBV20-1 combines with J gene TRBJ1-5; 7 positions agree with TRBD1. CDR1 and CDR2 (germline): DFQATT, SNEGSKA (reference sequence). The CDR3 covers 14 residues. J lost 0 bases, V lost 6 bases, and 5 bases had no gene match. The CDR3 here is CSAPGGDSNQPQHF. Here the CDR3 DNA reads TGCAGTGCCCCAGGGGGAGATAGCAATCAGCCCCAGCATTTT.

The table lists this clonotype with a few counts. The V gene is TRBV5-1, the J gene TRBJ2-1, with 7 bases lining up with TRBD2. CDR3 length: 13 residues. Germline V lookup: CDR1 SGHRS, CDR2 YFSETQ. J was trimmed by 9 bases and V by 4 bases; bases with no gene match: 7. CDR3 amino acids: CASSAGLLIEQFF. The CDR3 region has the DNA TGCGCCAGCAGCGCGGGACTATTGATTGAGCAGTTCTTC.

There are a few counts of this clonotype. The rearrangement joins TRBV7-2 to TRBJ2-7; TRBD2 agrees at 10 bases. With V trimmed by 4 bases and J by 6 bases, 9 bases remained unmatched. CDR1 and CDR2 from the germline V gene are SGHTA and FQGNSA. The CDR3 loop spans 15 amino acids. In nucleotides, the CDR3 is TGTGCCAGCAGCTCAGGACTAGCGGCGCCTGGCGAGCAGTACTTC. Its translation: CASSSGLAAPGEQYF.

J is TRBJ2-2 and V is TRBV7-3; D may be TRBD1 or TRBD2 (5 bases each). Germline assignment: CDR1 SGHTA and CDR2 FQGTGA. Trimming stripped 4 bases from V and 2 bases from J, with 14 bases between. This CDR3 has 16 residues. The CDR3 DNA is TGTGCCAGCAGCTCTCAATTGGGACCAAACACCGGGGAGCTGTTTTTT. Its protein product is CASSSQLGPNTGELFF.

In its sample, this clonotype was seen a few times. The genes are TRBV19 and TRBJ1-2, with D perhaps TRBD1 (6 bases). Between the trimmed V and J ends, which lost 6 bases and 7 bases, there was a span of 15 bases. Germline lookup yields CDR1 LNHDA and CDR2 SQIVND (reference sequence). This CDR3 region has 13 residues. CDR3 in amino acids: CASRRDNRAGYTF. As DNA, the CDR3 is TGTGCCAGTAGAAGAGATAACAGGGCTGGCTACACCTTC.

The chain joins TRBV5-1 to TRBJ2-3; D might be TRBD1 or TRBD2, each matching 6 bases. CDR3 length: 15 residues. Trimming pared 0 bases from V and 5 bases from J, leaving 13 bases between. Germline CDR1 is SGHRS and CDR2 is YFSETQ. The CDR3 DNA sequence: TGCGCCAGCAGCTTGGCCCCGGGGGCCGGAGATACGCAGTATTTT. It specifies CASSLAPGAGDTQYF. Full variable domain (outside the CDR3, taken from reference TRBV5-1 and TRBJ2-3): KAGVTQTPRYLIKTRGQQVTLSCSPISGHRSVSWYQQTPGQGLQFLFEYFSETQRNKGNFPGRFSGRQFSNSRSEMNVSTLELGDSALYLCASSLAPGAGDTQYFGPGTRLTVL.

There are a few counts of this clonotype. The rearrangement links TRBV4-3 to TRBJ2-7, with 12 bases aligning to TRBD2. This CDR3 has 16 residues. Per germline, CDR1 LGHNA and CDR2 YSLEER. V dropped 2 bases and J dropped 1; count of bases not matched to a gene: 3. In DNA form, the CDR3 reads TGCGCCAGCAGCCAAAAGACTAGCGGGGGTTCCTACGAGCAGTACTTC. Residues: CASSQKTSGGSYEQYF.

The rearrangement joins TRBV7-2 to TRBJ2-7; 8 bases are a match to TRBD1. This CDR3 is built from 15 residues. Trimming removed 2 bases from V and 8 bases from J; junction bases left unmatched: 11. The germline V gene has CDR1 SGHTA and CDR2 FQGNSA. The CDR3 reads CASSLRTGSSVKQYF. CDR3 nucleotide sequence: TGTGCCAGCAGCTTAAGGACAGGGAGTAGCGTTAAGCAGTACTTC.

About this clonotype: At one end the junction does not follow the germline gene, possibly because of a read error. CDR3 in DNA: TGTGCCGGCCAGCGACTAAACATTGAAGCTTTCTTT. It specifies CAGQRLNIEAFF. This rearrangement joins TRBV5-6 to TRBJ1-1; D is ambiguous. Germline V CDR1 and CDR2: SGHDT, YYEEEE. CDR3 length: 12 amino acids.

V is TRBV7-9 and J is TRBJ1-5; D may be TRBD1 (5 bases). Trimming pared 3 bases from V and 4 bases from J, leaving 10 bases between. The CDR3 has 14 residues. CDR1 and CDR2 from the germline V gene are SEHNR and FQNEAQ (reference sequence). Here the CDR3 DNA reads TGTGCCAGCAGCTTCGGGACGACTAATCAGCCCCAGCATTTT. It is translated as CASSFGTTNQPQHF.

The chain is built from TRBV13 and TRBJ2-7; unclear D gene. The germline gives CDR1 PRHDT, CDR2 FYEKMQ (reference sequence). Trimming took 3 bases from V and 3 from J, leaving 6 bases between them. The CDR3 loop spans 12 amino acids. The CDR3 nucleotides are TGTGCCAGCAGCTTGTTCGTCTACGAGCAGTACTTC. This translates into CASSLFVYEQYF.

This clonotype was counted only a few times. CDR3 DNA sequence: TGTGCCAGCAGTTATCCCGGGACACCTCAAGAGACCCAGTACTTC. It is translated as CASSYPGTPQETQYF. The V call is TRBV2, the J call TRBJ2-5, with D perhaps TRBD1 (6 bases). Between the trimmed V and J ends, which lost 5 bases and 2 bases, there was a span of 15 bases. The V gene's germline CDR1 is SNHLY and CDR2 FYNNEI. This CDR3 spans 15 amino acids.

The gene calls are TRBV6-1 and TRBJ1-5; D ambiguous. Germline V lookup: CDR1 MNHNS, CDR2 SASEGT. Trimming stripped 2 bases from V and 6 bases from J, with 11 bases between. This CDR3 region has 14 residues. The DNA for the CDR3 is TGTGCCAGCAGTGAAAGGGAGGGAACTCAGCCCCAGCATTTT. Encoded protein: CASSEREGTQPQHF.

The rearrangement links TRBV7-2 to TRBJ2-3; TRBD1 might be the D (6 bases). This CDR3 spans 15 amino acids. Germline V lookup: CDR1 SGHTA, CDR2 FQGNSA. V was clipped by 5 bases and J by 3 bases, with 15 bases between them. The CDR3 protein is CASSPNRVITDTQYF. The CDR3 DNA reads TGTGCCAGCAGCCCCAACAGGGTGATAACAGATACGCAGTATTTT.

This sequence joins TRBV2 and TRBJ1-5; tentatively, D is TRBD1 (6 bases). The CDR3 has 14 amino acids. Between the trimmed V and J ends, which lost 7 bases and 3 bases, there was a span of 13 bases. CDR1 and CDR2 from the germline V gene are SNHLY and FYNNEI. For the CDR3, the DNA is TGTGCCAGCACGAGACAGGCTCTCAATCAGCCCCAGCATTTT. It encodes CASTRQALNQPQHF. The variable domain in full, with the rest retrieved from reference TRBV2 and TRBJ1-5, is EPEVTQTPSHQVTQMGQEVILRCVPISNHLYFYWYRQILGQKVEFLVSFYNNEISEKSEIFDDQFSVERPDGSNFTLKIRSTKLEDSAMYFCASTRQALNQPQHFGDGTRLSIL.